Below, one T cell receptor beta chain is given with its context. This sample stems from a study of technical replicates of blood from a few donors. Germline V lookup: CDR1 MDHEN, CDR2 SYDVKM. V dropped 0 bases and J dropped 0 bases, with 9 bases sitting between them. The length of the CDR3 is 15 residues. Assay used: immunoSEQ multiplex PCR; TCRdb lists only in-frame clones, some missing. The sample holds about 84,000 clones, about 98% seen once. The clonotype originates from a human donor in good health. Sequences were obtained from T cells isolated from PBMCs. J is TRBJ2-7 and V is TRBV28, with D tentatively TRBD1 (6 bases). CDR3 DNA: TGTGCCAGCAGTTTATGGGGGGCGACCTCCTACGAGCAGTACTTC. Encoded protein: CASSLWGATSYEQYF.